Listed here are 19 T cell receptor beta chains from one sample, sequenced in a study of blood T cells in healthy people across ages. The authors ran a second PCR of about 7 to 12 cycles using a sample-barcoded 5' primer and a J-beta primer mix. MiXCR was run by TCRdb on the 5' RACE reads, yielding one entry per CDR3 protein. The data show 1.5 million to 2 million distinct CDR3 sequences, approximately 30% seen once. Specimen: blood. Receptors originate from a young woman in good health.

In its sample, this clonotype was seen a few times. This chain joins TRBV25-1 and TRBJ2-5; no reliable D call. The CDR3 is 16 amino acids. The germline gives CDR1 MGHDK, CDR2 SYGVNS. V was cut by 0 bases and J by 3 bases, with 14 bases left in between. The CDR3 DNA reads TGTGCCAGCAGTGAATATACCCAGATTGAGGAAGAGACCCAGTACTTC. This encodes CASSEYTQIEEETQYF.

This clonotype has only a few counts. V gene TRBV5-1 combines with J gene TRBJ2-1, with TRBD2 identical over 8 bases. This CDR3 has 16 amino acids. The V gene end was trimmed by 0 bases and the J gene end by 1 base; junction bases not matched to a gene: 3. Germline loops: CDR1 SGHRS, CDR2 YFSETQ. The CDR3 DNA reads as TGCGCCAGCAGCTTGGGGTCTAGCGGGTCCTACAATGAGCAGTTCTTC. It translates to CASSLGSSGSYNEQFF.

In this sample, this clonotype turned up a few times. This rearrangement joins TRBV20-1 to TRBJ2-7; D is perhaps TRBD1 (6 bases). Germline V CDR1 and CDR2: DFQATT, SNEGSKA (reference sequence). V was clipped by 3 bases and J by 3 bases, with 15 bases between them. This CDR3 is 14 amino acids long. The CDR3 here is CSARGQRAVYEQYF. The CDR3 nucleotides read TGCAGTGCTAGGGGACAAAGGGCAGTCTACGAGCAGTACTTC.

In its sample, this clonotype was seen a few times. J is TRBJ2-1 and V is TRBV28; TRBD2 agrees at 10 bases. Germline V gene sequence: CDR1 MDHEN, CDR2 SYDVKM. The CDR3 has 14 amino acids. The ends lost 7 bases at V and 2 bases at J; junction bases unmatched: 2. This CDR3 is CASTAGGPYNEQFF. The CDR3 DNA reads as TGTGCCAGCACAGCGGGAGGGCCCTACAATGAGCAGTTCTTC.

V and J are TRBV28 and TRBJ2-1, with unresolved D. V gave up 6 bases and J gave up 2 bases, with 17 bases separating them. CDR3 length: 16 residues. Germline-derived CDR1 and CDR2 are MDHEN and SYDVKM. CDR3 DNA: TGTGCCAGCAGGGGTCCCTGGGCGGCTACCTACAATGAGCAGTTCTTC. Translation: CASRGPWAATYNEQFF.

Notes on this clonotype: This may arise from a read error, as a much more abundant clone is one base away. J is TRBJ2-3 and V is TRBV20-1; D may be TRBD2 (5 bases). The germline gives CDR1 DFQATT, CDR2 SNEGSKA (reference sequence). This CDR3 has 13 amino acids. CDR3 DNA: TGCAGTACTAGTGCGCAGTCCACAGATACGCAGTATTTT. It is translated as CSTSAQSTDTQYF.

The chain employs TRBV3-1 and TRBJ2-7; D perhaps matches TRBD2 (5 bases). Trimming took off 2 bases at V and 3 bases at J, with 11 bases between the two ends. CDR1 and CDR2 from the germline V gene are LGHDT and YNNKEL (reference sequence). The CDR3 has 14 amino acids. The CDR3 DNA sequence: TGTGCCAGCAGCCAACTCGGGAAAGTCTACGAGCAGTACTTC. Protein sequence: CASSQLGKVYEQYF.

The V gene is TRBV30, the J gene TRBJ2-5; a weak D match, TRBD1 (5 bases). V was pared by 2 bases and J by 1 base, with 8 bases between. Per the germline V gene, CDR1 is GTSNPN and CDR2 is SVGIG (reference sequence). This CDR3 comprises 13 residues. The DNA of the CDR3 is TGTGCCTGGAGTCACAGGATCCAAGAGACCCAGTACTTC. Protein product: CAWSHRIQETQYF. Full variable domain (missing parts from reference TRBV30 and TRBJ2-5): SQTIHQWPATLVQPVGSPLSLECTVEGTSNPNLYWYRQAAGRGLQLLFYSVGIGQISSEVPQNLSASRPQDRQFILSSKKLLLSDSGFYLCAWSHRIQETQYFGPGTRLLVL.

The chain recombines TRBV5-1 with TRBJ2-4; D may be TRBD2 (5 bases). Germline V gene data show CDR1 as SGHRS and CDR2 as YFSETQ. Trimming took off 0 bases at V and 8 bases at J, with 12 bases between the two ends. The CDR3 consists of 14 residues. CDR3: CASSLAKADDIQYF. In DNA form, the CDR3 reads TGCGCCAGCAGCTTGGCCAAAGCGGATGACATTCAGTACTTC. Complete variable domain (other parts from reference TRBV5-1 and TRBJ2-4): KAGVTQTPRYLIKTRGQQVTLSCSPISGHRSVSWYQQTPGQGLQFLFEYFSETQRNKGNFPGRFSGRQFSNSRSEMNVSTLELGDSALYLCASSLAKADDIQYFGAGTRLSVL.

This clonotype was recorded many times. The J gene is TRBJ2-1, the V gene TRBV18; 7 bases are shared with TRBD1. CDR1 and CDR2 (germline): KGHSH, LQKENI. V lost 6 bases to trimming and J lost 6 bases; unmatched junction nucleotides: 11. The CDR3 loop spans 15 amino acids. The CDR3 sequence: CASSPRQGRGNEQFF. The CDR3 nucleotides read TGTGCCAGCTCTCCTCGACAGGGTAGAGGCAATGAGCAGTTCTTC.

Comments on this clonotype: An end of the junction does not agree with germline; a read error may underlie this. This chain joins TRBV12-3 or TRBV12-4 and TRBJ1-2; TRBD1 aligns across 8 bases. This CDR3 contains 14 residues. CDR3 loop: CASSSQGVTYGCTF. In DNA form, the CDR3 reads TGTGCCAGCAGTTCACAGGGGGTGACCTATGGCTGCACCTTC.

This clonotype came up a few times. The CDR3 DNA sequence: TGTGCCACCAGCAGAGGACTCTCCTCCAATCAGCCCCAGCATTTT. This encodes CATSRGLSSNQPQHF. The chain is built from TRBV15 and TRBJ1-5; no clear D. Germline loops: CDR1 LNHNV, CDR2 YYDKDF (reference sequence). This CDR3 region has 15 residues. With 1 base removed from V and 3 bases from J, the gap between germline ends came to 10 bases.

The DNA for the CDR3 is TGTGCCAGCAGCTGGCTCGACAGGGGGGGCTCCTATGGCTACACCTTC. This sequence encodes CASSWLDRGGSYGYTF. This chain links TRBV5-4 with TRBJ1-2; 9 nucleotides agree with TRBD1. V lost 3 bases and J lost 4; bases outside the gene matches: 10. Per the germline V gene, CDR1 is SGHNT and CDR2 is YYREEE (reference sequence). The CDR3 length is 16 residues.

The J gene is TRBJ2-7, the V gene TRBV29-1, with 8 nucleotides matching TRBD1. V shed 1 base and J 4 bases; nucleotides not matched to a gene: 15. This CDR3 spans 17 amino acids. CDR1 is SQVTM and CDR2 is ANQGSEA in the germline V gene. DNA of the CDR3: TGCAGCGTTGAAGCGGGGACAGGAACCCTTGGGGGTTACGAGCAGTACTTC. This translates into CSVEAGTGTLGGYEQYF.

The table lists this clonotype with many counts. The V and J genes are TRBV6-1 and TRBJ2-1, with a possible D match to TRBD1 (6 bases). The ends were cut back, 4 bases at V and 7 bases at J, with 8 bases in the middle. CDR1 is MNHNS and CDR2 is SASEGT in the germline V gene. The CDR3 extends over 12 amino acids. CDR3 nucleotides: TGTGCCAGCAGTGTACAGGGAAATGAGCAGTTCTTC. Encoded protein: CASSVQGNEQFF.

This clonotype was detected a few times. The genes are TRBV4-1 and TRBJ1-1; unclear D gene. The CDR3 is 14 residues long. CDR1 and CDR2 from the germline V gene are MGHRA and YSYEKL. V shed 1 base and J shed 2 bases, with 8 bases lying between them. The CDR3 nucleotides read TGCGCCAGCAGCCAAGGTGGGCAAAACACTGAAGCTTTCTTT. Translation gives CASSQGGQNTEAFF.

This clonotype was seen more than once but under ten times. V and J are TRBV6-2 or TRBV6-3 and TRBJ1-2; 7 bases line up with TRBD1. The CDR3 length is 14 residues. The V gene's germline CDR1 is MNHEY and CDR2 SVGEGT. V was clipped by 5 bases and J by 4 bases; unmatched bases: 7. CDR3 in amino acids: CASSEYGTAYGYTF. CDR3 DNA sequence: TGTGCCAGCAGTGAATACGGGACAGCCTATGGCTACACCTTC.

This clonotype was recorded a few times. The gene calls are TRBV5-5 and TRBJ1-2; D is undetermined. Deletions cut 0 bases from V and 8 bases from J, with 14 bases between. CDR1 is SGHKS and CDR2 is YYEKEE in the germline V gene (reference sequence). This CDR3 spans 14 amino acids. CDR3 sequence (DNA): TGTGCCAGCAGCTTGGTCGTCAGGCGAAGCGGCTACACCTTC. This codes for CASSLVVRRSGYTF. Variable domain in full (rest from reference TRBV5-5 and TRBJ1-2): DAGVTQSPTHLIKTRGQQVTLRCSPISGHKSVSWYQQVLGQGPQFIFQYYEKEERGRGNFPDRFSARQFPNYSSELNVNALLLGDSALYLCASSLVVRRSGYTFGSGTRLTVV.

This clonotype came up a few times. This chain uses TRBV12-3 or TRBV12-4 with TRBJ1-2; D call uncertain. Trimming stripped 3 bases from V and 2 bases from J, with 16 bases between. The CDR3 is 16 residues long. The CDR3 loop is CASSLARGEPNYGYTF. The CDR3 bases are TGTGCCAGCAGTTTGGCCAGAGGTGAGCCGAACTATGGCTACACCTTC.